The rows below give T cell receptor beta chains drawn from one sample of a study of Tregs in tolerant kidney transplant recipients. Using immunoSEQ multiplex PCR, the repertoire was profiled, and TCRdb retains in-frame clones only, with some absent. Of around 230,000 clones detected, 80% to 85% appear once; the ten largest clones hold about 0.68%. Source material: CD4+ T cells from blood. Receptors originate from a human donor in good health. The CDR3 runs from the conserved cysteine through the conserved F or W. Each record gives: clone size, J gene, V gene, D gene, CDR3 DNA, CDR3 protein. A D gene is named only where the DNA matches it firmly. Expanded clones get a size class; other rows say once, few or many, or leave the size out.

clone size: -; J gene: TRBJ1-5; V gene: TRBV6-5; D gene: TRBD1; CDR3 DNA: TGTGCCAGCAGTCCGACAGGGCTCGATCAGCCCCAGCATTTT; CDR3 protein: CASSPTGLDQPQHF
clone size: -; J gene: TRBJ1-2; V gene: TRBV10-3; D gene: -; CDR3 DNA: TGTGCCATCAGTGAACCGGGCCAGGACCTCTATGGCTACACCTTC; CDR3 protein: CAISEPGQDLYGYTF
clone size: -; J gene: TRBJ2-2; V gene: TRBV5-1; D gene: TRBD1; CDR3 DNA: TGCGCCAGCAGCCTCGGGACAGTGAACACCGGGGAGCTGTTTTTT; CDR3 protein: CASSLGTVNTGELFF
clone size: -; J gene: TRBJ2-7; V gene: TRBV11-2; D gene: TRBD1; CDR3 DNA: TGTGCCAGCAGCCGGGACAGTCGCCACGAGCAGTACTTC; CDR3 protein: CASSRDSRHEQYF
clone size: -; J gene: TRBJ1-4; V gene: TRBV7-6; D gene: -; CDR3 DNA: TGTGCCAGCAGCTCCAACAGGGTGGGAGGTGAAAAACTGTTTTTT; CDR3 protein: CASSSNRVGGEKLFF
clone size: -; J gene: TRBJ2-1; V gene: TRBV6-5; D gene: TRBD1; CDR3 DNA: TGTGCCAGCAGTTCCGACAGGGCCCCCTACAATGAGCAGTTCTTC; CDR3 protein: CASSSDRAPYNEQFF
clone size: once; J gene: TRBJ2-7; V gene: TRBV25-1; D gene: TRBD1; CDR3 DNA: TGTGCCAGCAGTGAGGCGCCGGGGACAGGGGCTTCCTACGAGCAGTACTTC; CDR3 protein: CASSEAPGTGASYEQYF
clone size: -; J gene: TRBJ1-1; V gene: TRBV5-1; D gene: TRBD1; CDR3 DNA: TGCGCCAGCAGCTTGGGGGACAGGGGATACACTGAAGCTTTCTTT; CDR3 protein: CASSLGDRGYTEAFF
clone size: -; J gene: TRBJ1-2; V gene: TRBV18; D gene: -; CDR3 DNA: TGTGCCAGCTCACCTAACCCAAGTGCCAGGGGCCTTAACTATGGCTACACCTTC; CDR3 protein: CASSPNPSARGLNYGYTF
clone size: once; J gene: TRBJ2-7; V gene: TRBV11-2; D gene: -; CDR3 DNA: TGTGCCAGCAGCTTACCCAGCTCCTACGAGCAGTACTTC; CDR3 protein: CASSLPSSYEQYF
clone size: -; J gene: TRBJ1-1; V gene: TRBV6-5; D gene: -; CDR3 DNA: TGTGCCAGCAGTCCCCTCTACGGGGACACTGAAGCTTTCTTT; CDR3 protein: CASSPLYGDTEAFF
clone size: -; J gene: TRBJ2-1; V gene: TRBV7-2; D gene: TRBD1; CDR3 DNA: TGTGCCAGCAGCCGGACAGGGGGCAGATACAATGAGCAGTTCTTC; CDR3 protein: CASSRTGGRYNEQFF
clone size: -; J gene: TRBJ2-7; V gene: TRBV5-6; D gene: -; CDR3 DNA: TGTGCCAGCAGCGTTCCGGGACCCTCAGGCGAGCAGTACTTC; CDR3 protein: CASSVPGPSGEQYF
clone size: -; J gene: TRBJ1-5; V gene: TRBV11-3; D gene: -; CDR3 DNA: TGTGCCAGCAGCTTGGGACATTCCCCTGGAGTCAATCAGCCCCAGCATTTT; CDR3 protein: CASSLGHSPGVNQPQHF
clone size: -; J gene: TRBJ1-2; V gene: TRBV13; D gene: -; CDR3 DNA: TGTGCCAGCAACTCTTGGACAGCTAACTATGGCTACACCTTC; CDR3 protein: CASNSWTANYGYTF
clone size: -; J gene: TRBJ1-1; V gene: TRBV7-9; D gene: -; CDR3 DNA: TGTGCCAGCAGCTCTACAGGGTGGGGCACTGAAGCTTTCTTT; CDR3 protein: CASSSTGWGTEAFF
clone size: -; J gene: TRBJ1-5; V gene: TRBV30; D gene: -; CDR3 DNA: TGTGCCTGGAGTAAACAGGGAAATCAGCCCCAGCATTTT; CDR3 protein: CAWSKQGNQPQHF